The 19 T cell receptor beta chains below all came from one sample that was sequenced in a study of T cell changes during pregnancy in multiple sclerosis. Profiled with immunoSEQ multiplex PCR; TCRdb holds only in-frame clones, not every one. Here the sample spans tens of thousands of clones, just over 90% being singletons. The source was CD4+ T cells from peripheral blood mononuclear cells, collected in the first trimester of pregnancy. All receptors come from a female donor with multiple sclerosis, enrolled in a pregnancy study.

The chain recombines TRBV18 with TRBJ1-5, with a tentative D call TRBD1 (6 bases). The CDR3 totals 16 residues. Germline V gives CDR1 KGHSH, CDR2 LQKENI. The germline V and J ends were trimmed by 5 bases and 9 bases, with 23 bases remaining between them. The CDR3: CASSAPLQGLTGPQHF. The CDR3 region has the DNA TGTGCCAGCTCAGCCCCCTTACAGGGCCTTACGGGGCCCCAGCATTTT.

This sequence joins TRBV18 and TRBJ2-3, with 7 bases matching TRBD1. V dropped 5 bases and J dropped 7; count of bases not matched to a gene: 6. The CDR3 has 13 amino acids. Germline CDR1 is KGHSH and CDR2 is LQKENI. The CDR3 is CASSTGQLNTQYF. CDR3 bases: TGTGCCAGCTCAACGGGACAGCTTAATACGCAGTATTTT.

The rearrangement links TRBV29-1 to TRBJ1-1; D is unresolved. This CDR3 comprises 13 residues. The V gene lost 0 bases and the J gene lost 10 bases, with 15 bases spanning the gap. Germline V gene data show CDR1 as SQVTM and CDR2 as ANQGSEA. CDR3 bases: TGCAGCGTTGAAGATCCACAGTCTGCCGGAGCTTTCTTT. Translating gives CSVEDPQSAGAFF.

The gene calls are TRBV7-8 and TRBJ2-1; TRBD2 matches 12 bases. CDR1 is SGHVS, CDR2 FQNEAQ, per germline. The ends lost 5 bases at V and 10 bases at J; junction bases unmatched: 21. The CDR3 extends over 19 amino acids. The CDR3 here is CASSPRGVTSGGLAGEQFF. The CDR3 nucleotides read TGTGCCAGCAGCCCGCGGGGGGTGACTAGCGGGGGTCTCGCTGGCGAGCAGTTCTTC.

The J gene is TRBJ2-1, the V gene TRBV7-3, with 7 nucleotides matching TRBD2. This CDR3 comprises 14 residues. Germline CDR1 SGHTA, CDR2 FQGTGA. V was clipped by 0 bases and J by 15 bases; unmatched bases: 11. This CDR3 reads CASSLTGLSGVLFF. The CDR3 coding sequence is TGTGCCAGCAGCTTAACTGGGTTAAGCGGGGTACTGTTCTTC.

V and J are TRBV5-1 and TRBJ1-1; weak D call: TRBD1 (6 bases). Germline V gives CDR1 SGHRS, CDR2 YFSETQ. The CDR3 loop spans 14 amino acids. Trimming took 5 bases from V and 2 from J, leaving 13 bases between them. CDR3 in DNA: TGCGCCAGCAGTCCTGACAGGCCAAACACTGAAGCTTTCTTT. Its translation is CASSPDRPNTEAFF.

This chain joins TRBV5-1 and TRBJ2-1, with D possibly being TRBD1 (6 bases). This CDR3 spans 14 amino acids. V was trimmed by 4 bases and J by 1 base, leaving 9 bases between them. Per germline, CDR1 SGHRS and CDR2 YFSETQ. CDR3 residues: CASSPDSSYNEQFF. In DNA, the CDR3 is TGCGCCAGCAGCCCGGACAGTTCCTACAATGAGCAGTTCTTC.

The chain uses TRBV7-8 and TRBJ2-3, with 8 bases matching TRBD1. This CDR3 has 16 amino acids. CDR1 SGHVS and CDR2 FQNEAQ come from the germline V gene. V was pared by 2 bases and J by 4 bases, with 8 bases of the junction left unmatched. This chain's CDR3 is CASSLRDRGFADTQYF. In DNA, the CDR3 is TGTGCCAGCAGCTTAAGAGACAGGGGTTTTGCAGATACGCAGTATTTT.

This chain uses TRBV7-9 with TRBJ1-1; tentatively, D is TRBD1 (5 bases). This CDR3 has 18 residues. Germline V lookup: CDR1 SEHNR, CDR2 FQNEAQ (reference sequence). Trimming shortened V by 5 bases and J by 2 bases, and 24 bases separated the two germline ends. The DNA for the CDR3 is TGTGCCAGCAGCGCCCCGGGGGGGAAAGTGGGGGAAAACACTGAAGCTTTCTTT. It yields the protein CASSAPGGKVGENTEAFF.

CDR3 sequence reads: CASSLFGGTYNSPLHF. CDR3 DNA sequence: TGTGCCAGCAGCTTATTCGGGGGAACCTATAATTCACCCCTCCACTTT. The chain is built from TRBV7-8 and TRBJ1-6, with TRBD1 as a possible D gene (5 bases). Germline V lookup: CDR1 SGHVS, CDR2 FQNEAQ. CDR3 length equals 16 residues. Trimming took off 2 bases at V and 2 bases at J, with 10 bases between the two ends.

CDR3 bases: TGCGCCAGCAGCTCAAAGACAGGGGACGCGGCACCCCTCCACTTT. Translating it yields CASSSKTGDAAPLHF. The chain combines TRBV5-1 with TRBJ1-6, with 8 bases lining up with TRBD1. With V trimmed by 3 bases and J by 11 bases, 10 bases remained unmatched. The CDR3 is 15 amino acids. The germline V gene has CDR1 SGHRS and CDR2 YFSETQ.

This chain joins TRBV15 and TRBJ2-3, with 9 nucleotides matching TRBD2. The V gene's germline CDR1 is LNHNV and CDR2 YYDKDF (reference sequence). V gave up 1 base and J gave up 0 bases; unmatched junction bases: 14. The CDR3 is 20 residues long. CDR3 coding DNA: TGTGCCACCAGCAGAGGGGAGTCGGCGGGGGGGCCTTCTAGCACAGATACGCAGTATTTT. It is translated as CATSRGESAGGPSSTDTQYF.

This chain uses TRBV30 with TRBJ1-2, with 12 bases matching TRBD1. The CDR3 is made up of 16 amino acids. The V gene end was trimmed by 2 bases and the J gene end by 6 bases; junction bases not matched to a gene: 10. In germline, CDR1 is GTSNPN, CDR2 SVGIG (reference sequence). The CDR3 DNA follows: TGTGCCTGGAGTTATCCCGGGACAGGGGGCTCTCATGGCTACACCTTC. Protein sequence: CAWSYPGTGGSHGYTF.

The genes are TRBV10-2 and TRBJ2-7, with 7 bases matching TRBD2. There are 15 residues in the CDR3. Germline V gene sequence: CDR1 WSHSY, CDR2 SAAADI. Germline trimming cut 6 bases from V and 4 bases from J; bases unmatched to any gene: 12. For the CDR3, the DNA is TGCGCCAGCAGCGATACGGGGGGAGCAGATTACGAGCAGTACTTC. Translating gives CASSDTGGADYEQYF.

The J gene is TRBJ1-1, the V gene TRBV11-2; 8 bases agree with TRBD1. The CDR3 is 17 residues long. With V trimmed by 5 bases and J by 6 bases, 17 bases remained unmatched. The germline CDR1 and CDR2 sequences are SGHAT and FQNNGV. In DNA form, the CDR3 reads TGTGCCAGCAGCCCTCTTAGAGGACAGGGAACGTCCGCTGAAGCTTTCTTT. Translating it yields CASSPLRGQGTSAEAFF. Full variable domain (remainder filled in from reference TRBV11-2 and TRBJ1-1): EAGVAQSPRYKIIEKRQSVAFWCNPISGHATLYWYQQILGQGPKLLIQFQNNGVVDDSQLPKDRFSAERLKGVDSTLKIQPAKLEDSAVYLCASSPLRGQGTSAEAFFGQGTRLTVV.

The chain recombines TRBV5-1 with TRBJ2-2; 9 positions match TRBD2. This CDR3 comprises 15 residues. V lost 0 bases to trimming and J lost 6 bases; unmatched junction nucleotides: 3. Germline CDR1 SGHRS, CDR2 YFSETQ. Here the CDR3 reads CASSLALAGPGELFF. CDR3 nucleotides: TGCGCCAGCAGCTTGGCTCTAGCGGGGCCCGGGGAGCTGTTTTTT.

The rearrangement links TRBV7-2 to TRBJ2-1; 9 bases align to TRBD2. After removal of 3 bases from V and 7 bases from J, the junction contained 4 bases not matched to a gene. The CDR3 extends over 14 amino acids. CDR1 and CDR2 from the germline V gene are SGHTA and FQGNSA. CDR3 sequence reads: CASSFRGGANEQFF. CDR3 DNA: TGTGCCAGCAGCTTTCGCGGGGGGGCGAATGAGCAGTTCTTC.

The rearrangement links TRBV27 to TRBJ1-2; a possible D gene is TRBD1 (6 bases). The CDR3 loop spans 15 amino acids. Trimming removed 4 bases at V and 3 bases at J, with 15 bases between. The germline gives CDR1 MNHEY, CDR2 SMNVEV (reference sequence). Here the CDR3 reads CASSSMGAGDYGYTF. The CDR3, as DNA: TGTGCCAGCAGTTCTATGGGGGCGGGGGACTATGGCTACACCTTC.

This chain uses TRBV7-8 with TRBJ2-1; maybe TRBD1 (7 bases). Germline V gene sequence: CDR1 SGHVS, CDR2 FQNEAQ. V lost 5 bases to trimming and J lost 6 bases, with 11 bases between them. This CDR3 is 13 amino acids long. The CDR3 nucleotides are TGTGCCAGCAGCACCCAGGGGGGCAATGAGCAGTTCTTC. Amino acid sequence: CASSTQGGNEQFF.